The 25 T cell receptor beta chains reported below all come from one sample, sequenced in a study of T cell responses to AZD1222 COVID-19 vaccine (dated by TCRdb to about 2021). Library method: the immunoSEQ multiplex PCR assay. This immuneACCESS table, as held by TCRdb, lists in-frame sequences with V and J called but not all clones. Of the missing ones, under half trace to an unresolved V gene in checked studies; the others have no known cause. This sample holds about 94,000 clones; 70% to 90% were observed only once. The top ten constitute 13% of the sample. The sample's time point label is to be understood as: baseline before first vaccination. The sequenced sample was peripheral blood, obtained on day 0 of AZD1222 vaccination. The receptors come from an adult in good health.

The sample holds one count of this clone. The chain joins TRBV12-3 or TRBV12-4 to TRBJ1-2, with 9 bases identical to TRBD1. V lost 5 bases to trimming and J lost 7 bases; unmatched junction nucleotides: 5. The CDR3 has 13 amino acids. The CDR3 loop is CASSQGQGTGYTF. As DNA, the CDR3 is TGTGCCAGCAGTCAAGGACAGGGGACTGGCTACACCTTC.

The chain combines TRBV20-1 with TRBJ2-3; D tentatively fits TRBD1 or TRBD2 (5 bases each). Deletions cut 3 bases from V and 2 bases from J, with 9 bases between. The CDR3 is made up of 13 amino acids. Germline CDR1 DFQATT, CDR2 SNEGSKA (reference sequence). The CDR3 region has the DNA TGCAGTGCTAGTGCCGGGACCACAGATACGCAGTATTTT. This encodes CSASAGTTDTQYF.

The V and J genes are TRBV4-2 and TRBJ1-2; perhaps TRBD1 as D (6 bases). CDR1 is LGHNA, CDR2 YNFKEQ, per germline. The CDR3 has 15 residues. Trimming took off 1 base at V and 3 bases at J, with 12 bases between the two ends. Written as DNA, the CDR3 is TGTGCCAGCAGCCAAGTGGACAGCGATTACTATGGCTACACCTTC. As protein: CASSQVDSDYYGYTF.

The chain recombines TRBV7-2 with TRBJ1-6; D ambiguous. Germline loops: CDR1 SGHTA, CDR2 FQGNSA. The CDR3 has 15 amino acids. The V gene lost 2 bases and the J gene lost 10 bases, with 15 bases spanning the gap. CDR3 nucleotides: TGTGCCAGCAGCTTAAACGGAGGGAGCGGCTCACCCCTCCACTTT. Translation gives CASSLNGGSGSPLHF.

In this sample, this clone turned up a few times. V is TRBV5-1 and J is TRBJ2-2, with 7 bases identical to TRBD2. The J segment lost 3 bases and the V segment lost 1 base, leaving 3 bases of the junction unmatched. The germline V gene has CDR1 SGHRS and CDR2 YFSETQ. The CDR3 length is 15 residues. The CDR3 DNA reads TGCGCCAGCAGCTTGACGACTAGCTACACCGGGGAGCTGTTTTTT. Translating gives CASSLTTSYTGELFF.

The chain combines TRBV25-1 with TRBJ2-7; D might be TRBD1 (6 bases). Trimming took off 0 bases at V and 0 bases at J, with 12 bases between the two ends. The CDR3 totals 16 residues. Germline CDR1 MGHDK, CDR2 SYGVNS. The CDR3 bases are TGTGCCAGCAGTGAATATAGAACGACAGGCTCCTACGAGCAGTACTTC. As protein: CASSEYRTTGSYEQYF.

The rearrangement links TRBV7-2 to TRBJ1-3, with D unclear. Per germline, CDR1 SGHTA and CDR2 FQGNSA. V was trimmed by 2 bases and J by 2 bases, leaving 4 bases between them. The CDR3 consists of 13 residues. This CDR3 reads CASSLLTGNTIYF. CDR3 DNA sequence: TGTGCCAGCAGCTTATTGACTGGAAACACCATATATTTT.

In this sample, this clone turned up once. This chain joins TRBV7-6 and TRBJ2-5; D not certain. Germline CDR1 and CDR2: SGHVS and FNYEAQ. The CDR3 sequence is 11 residues long. The V end lost 5 bases, the J end lost 2 bases, and 3 bases lay between the germline ends. The CDR3 here is CASSQQETQYF. CDR3 nucleotides: TGTGCCAGCAGCCAGCAAGAGACCCAGTACTTC.

The genes are TRBV25-1 and TRBJ1-2; 11 bases align to TRBD1. From germline, CDR1 is MGHDK and CDR2 SYGVNS. This CDR3 is built from 17 residues. The ends lost 3 bases at V and 2 bases at J; junction bases unmatched: 8. CDR3 coding DNA: TGTGCCAGCAGTGAGCCAGGACAGGGGGCGAAAAACTATGGCTACACCTTC. The encoded protein is CASSEPGQGAKNYGYTF.

This sequence joins TRBV3-1 (or the pseudogene TRBV3-2) and TRBJ1-2; perhaps TRBD1 as D (6 bases). This CDR3 is built from 15 residues. Trimming cost V 4 bases and J 7 bases, with 19 bases left between them. Germline CDR1 LGHDT, CDR2 YNNKEL (reference sequence). The CDR3 sequence is CASSPVSPGAGGYTF. DNA for the CDR3: TGTGCCAGCAGCCCTGTAAGCCCGGGGGCGGGTGGCTACACCTTC.

The V call is TRBV3-1 (or the pseudogene TRBV3-2), the J call TRBJ2-5, with TRBD2 matching 8 bases. This CDR3 has 16 residues. After removal of 2 bases from V and 4 bases from J, the junction contained 9 bases not matched to a gene. CDR1 and CDR2 (germline): LGHDT, YNNKEL (reference sequence). CDR3 DNA sequence: TGTGCCAGCAGCCAATCTAGCGGTAGCGGGGCAGAGACCCAGTACTTC. It yields the protein CASSQSSGSGAETQYF.

This clone appeared a single time. The rearrangement uses TRBV3-1 (or the pseudogene TRBV3-2) and TRBJ1-2; D may be TRBD1 (5 bases). Germline-derived CDR1 and CDR2 are LGHDT and YNNKEL (reference sequence). V was pared by 4 bases and J by 4 bases, with 10 bases between. The CDR3 contains 13 residues. CDR3: CASSRQTSYGYTF. For the CDR3, the DNA is TGTGCCAGCAGCCGACAGACTTCCTATGGCTACACCTTC.

V usage is TRBV28 and J usage is TRBJ1-2; a possible D gene is TRBD1 (5 bases). V was shortened by 6 bases and J by 0 bases, with 11 bases between the two germline ends. CDR3 size: 14 residues. Germline lookup yields CDR1 MDHEN and CDR2 SYDVKM. The DNA for the CDR3 is TGTGCCAGCAGCACCGGGACGGCTAACTATGGCTACACCTTC. This encodes CASSTGTANYGYTF.

The chain couples TRBV5-1 to TRBJ2-5, with D maybe TRBD1 (6 bases). CDR3 length: 14 amino acids. In germline, CDR1 is SGHRS, CDR2 YFSETQ. Between the trimmed V and J ends, which lost 1 base and 4 bases, there was a span of 11 bases. CDR3 sequence reads: CASSLSTGLETQYF. Here the CDR3 DNA reads TGCGCCAGCAGCTTGTCTACAGGGTTAGAGACCCAGTACTTC.

This sequence joins TRBV7-2 and TRBJ2-1; tentatively, D is TRBD1 or TRBD2 (6 bases each). Germline CDR1 is SGHTA and CDR2 is FQGNSA. The CDR3 has 15 amino acids. Between the trimmed V and J ends, which lost 5 bases and 6 bases, there was a span of 17 bases. The CDR3 sequence is CASSRRGASANEQFF. In DNA, the CDR3 is TGTGCCAGCAGCCGGAGGGGGGCCTCCGCCAATGAGCAGTTCTTC.

This clone has just a few counts. The rearrangement uses TRBV2 and TRBJ1-5, with D perhaps TRBD1 (5 bases). CDR1 and CDR2 (germline): SNHLY, FYNNEI. The CDR3 loop spans 15 amino acids. V was shortened by 7 bases and J by 4 bases, with 17 bases between the two germline ends. The CDR3 region has the DNA TGTGCCAGCAAAGATCGAGGGGACGTTAATCAGCCCCAGCATTTT. Amino acids: CASKDRGDVNQPQHF.

The CDR3 nucleotides are TGCAGCGTTGTGGGGGGGGCCTACAATGAGCAGTTCTTC. Protein sequence: CSVVGGAYNEQFF. The V gene is TRBV29-1, the J gene TRBJ2-1; TRBD2 aligns across 7 bases. The trim removed 4 bases at V and 2 bases at J, leaving 2 bases unmatched. The CDR3 has 13 residues. Germline values: CDR1 SQVTM, CDR2 ANQGSEA.

The genes are TRBV28 and TRBJ1-3; D unresolved. V was pared by 6 bases and J by 0 bases, with 9 bases between. There are 14 residues in the CDR3. Germline V gene sequence: CDR1 MDHEN, CDR2 SYDVKM. The CDR3, as DNA: TGTGCCAGCAGAATAGCCAGCTCTGGAAACACCATATATTTT. Protein sequence: CASRIASSGNTIYF. The variable domain in full, completed from reference TRBV28 and TRBJ1-3, reads DVKVTQSSRYLVKRTGEKVFLECVQDMDHENMFWYRQDPGLGLRLIYFSYDVKMKEKGDIPEGYSVSREKKERFSLILESASTNQTSMYLCASRIASSGNTIYFGEGSWLTVV.

The rearrangement joins TRBV3-1 (or the pseudogene TRBV3-2) to TRBJ1-3; possibly TRBD1 for D (5 bases). The CDR3 sequence is 15 residues long. Germline V gives CDR1 LGHDT, CDR2 YNNKEL (reference sequence). V was pared by 4 bases and J by 4 bases, with 14 bases between. CDR3 protein: CASSPFWGFGNTIYF. The CDR3 DNA is TGTGCCAGCAGCCCCTTCTGGGGGTTCGGAAACACCATATATTTT.

The CDR3 sequence: CASSFAGSNEQFF. DNA of the CDR3: TGTGCCAGCAGTTTCGCAGGGTCCAATGAGCAGTTCTTC. V gene TRBV12-3 or TRBV12-4 combines with J gene TRBJ2-1, with a possible D match to TRBD1 (5 bases). This CDR3 region has 13 residues. Trimming cost V 3 bases and J 6 bases, with 9 bases left between them.

CDR3 residues: CASTLQGAGEEKLFF. The DNA of the CDR3 is TGTGCCAGCACCTTACAGGGGGCAGGAGAGGAAAAACTGTTTTTT. V gene TRBV6-5 combines with J gene TRBJ1-4, with 9 positions matching TRBD1. Trimming took 7 bases from V and 8 from J; bases not matched to a gene: 11. The CDR3 totals 15 residues. Germline V gene sequence: CDR1 MNHEY, CDR2 SVGAGI.

The rearrangement links TRBV11-2 to TRBJ1-6; tentative D call: TRBD1 (6 bases). The V end was cut by 8 bases, the J end by 7 bases, with 12 bases between. Germline CDR1 is SGHAT and CDR2 is FQNNGV. The CDR3 runs 13 residues. The CDR3 protein is CASCRTVNSPLHF. The DNA for the CDR3 is TGTGCCAGCTGCAGGACAGTAAATTCACCCCTCCACTTT. Full variable domain (rest looked up from reference TRBV11-2 and TRBJ1-6): EAGVAQSPRYKIIEKRQSVAFWCNPISGHATLYWYQQILGQGPKLLIQFQNNGVVDDSQLPKDRFSAERLKGVDSTLKIQPAKLEDSAVYLCASCRTVNSPLHFGNGTRLTVT.

The chain combines TRBV6-2 or TRBV6-3 with TRBJ1-1, with D possibly matching TRBD1 (5 bases). CDR1 is MNHEY, CDR2 SVGEGT, per germline. The ends were cut back, 0 bases at V and 4 bases at J, with 9 bases in the middle. CDR3 size: 14 residues. The CDR3 nucleotides read TGTGCCAGCAGTTACTCGCGGGGGGGCACTGAAGCTTTCTTT. This gives the protein CASSYSRGGTEAFF.

DNA of the CDR3: TGTGCCAGCAGCCCCAGGGTAGGGGAAACTGAAGCTTTCTTT. This encodes CASSPRVGETEAFF. This chain connects TRBV9 to TRBJ1-1; possible D gene TRBD1, 5 bases. The V gene's germline CDR1 is SGDLS and CDR2 YYNGEE. Trimming removed 4 bases at V and 5 bases at J, with 15 bases between. The CDR3 length is 14 residues.

The gene calls are TRBV13 and TRBJ1-1, with 7 bases that match TRBD1. This CDR3 is built from 14 residues. In germline, CDR1 is PRHDT, CDR2 FYEKMQ (reference sequence). V lost 2 bases and J lost 4; bases outside the gene matches: 4. CDR3 loop: CASSLPTGFTEAFF. The DNA of the CDR3 is TGTGCCAGCAGCTTACCGACAGGGTTCACTGAAGCTTTCTTT.